The next 23 T cell receptor beta chains were all read from a single sample in a study of T cells in localized non-small cell lung cancer. Profiling relied on immunoSEQ multiplex PCR, and the TCRdb table lists in-frame clones only, not all of them. This table has tens of thousands of clones, around 82% appearing once. The sample consisted of peripheral blood, taken before any cancer treatment. These receptors all stem from a female donor over 55 with stage I lung adenocarcinoma.

This clone was seen a single time. This chain connects TRBV10-3 to TRBJ1-2; 8 bases fit TRBD1. This CDR3 comprises 11 residues. V lost 9 bases, J lost 9 bases, and 6 bases stayed unmatched. Germline V gives CDR1 ENHRY, CDR2 SYGVKD. CDR3 loop: CAIGQGGSYTF. CDR3 sequence (DNA): TGTGCCATTGGACAGGGCGGGAGCTACACCTTC.

The genes are TRBV5-1 and TRBJ1-1; D is ambiguous. The CDR3 spans 14 residues. Germline V CDR1 and CDR2: SGHRS, YFSETQ. Trimming removed 8 bases from V and 3 bases from J, with 17 bases in between. CDR3 residues: CASKRERGYTEAFF. CDR3 sequence (DNA): TGCGCCAGTAAAAGGGAGAGAGGGTACACTGAAGCTTTCTTT.

This clone was detected only a few times. This chain connects TRBV4-2 to TRBJ2-2, with D perhaps matching TRBD2 (6 bases). Deletions cut 1 base from V and 5 bases from J, with 11 bases between. This CDR3 contains 15 residues. Germline V gene lookup returns CDR1 LGHNA and CDR2 YNFKEQ. In nucleotides, the CDR3 is TGTGCCAGCAGCCAAGCCGGGACTCAGACCGGGGAGCTGTTTTTT. Its protein is CASSQAGTQTGELFF.

A few counts support this clone. The rearrangement joins TRBV5-1 to TRBJ2-6; 9 nucleotides agree with TRBD1. The CDR3 spans 19 residues. Germline loops: CDR1 SGHRS, CDR2 YFSETQ. Germline trimming cut 0 bases from V and 2 bases from J; bases unmatched to any gene: 9. Written as DNA, the CDR3 is TGCGCCAGCAGCTTGGACCCGACCGGGACAGGGACTGGGGCCAACGTCCTGACTTTC. Its translation: CASSLDPTGTGTGANVLTF.

This clone was seen a few times. V gene TRBV6-6 combines with J gene TRBJ2-4; TRBD2 matches 8 bases. V shed 5 bases and J 1 base; nucleotides not matched to a gene: 4. The V gene's germline CDR1 is MNHNY and CDR2 SVGAGI (reference sequence). The CDR3 covers 15 residues. CDR3 sequence reads: CASSTGGIAKNIQYF. DNA of the CDR3: TGTGCCAGCAGTACGGGGGGGATCGCCAAAAACATTCAGTACTTC.

The chain uses TRBV6-6 and TRBJ2-7, with a weak D call TRBD1 (6 bases). Trimming left V 7 bases short and J 3 bases short, with 13 bases between. Germline CDR1 reads MNHNY; CDR2 reads SVGAGI (reference sequence). The CDR3 runs to 13 residues. The CDR3 DNA sequence: TGTGCCAGCACACCAACAGGGAACTACGAGCAGTACTTC. Amino acid sequence: CASTPTGNYEQYF.

The rearrangement links TRBV29-1 to TRBJ2-7; no clear D. The germline V gene encodes CDR1 SQVTM and CDR2 ANQGSEA. CDR3 length: 10 residues. Deletions cut 6 bases from V and 1 base from J, with 4 bases between. CDR3 amino acids: CSVGSYEQYF. In DNA, the CDR3 is TGCAGCGTCGGATCCTACGAGCAGTACTTC.

V and J are TRBV29-1 and TRBJ2-1; a weak D match, TRBD2 (7 bases). CDR3 length: 14 residues. The germline gives CDR1 SQVTM, CDR2 ANQGSEA. The V end lost 7 bases, the J end lost 1 base, and 14 bases lay between the germline ends. CDR3 sequence (DNA): TGCAGCGGGATTCGGGGGGCATCCTACAATGAGCAGTTCTTC. It translates to CSGIRGASYNEQFF.

This chain uses TRBV15 with TRBJ1-2; tentatively, D is TRBD1 (5 bases). Deletions cut 2 bases from V and 3 bases from J, with 13 bases between. The germline CDR1 and CDR2 sequences are LNHNV and YYDKDF (reference sequence). This CDR3 contains 15 residues. CDR3 residues: CATSRPTGTYYGYTF. CDR3 DNA: TGTGCCACCAGCAGACCAACCGGGACCTACTATGGCTACACCTTC.

The rearrangement links TRBV6-1 to TRBJ1-1; unclear D gene. CDR3 length: 13 amino acids. The germline gives CDR1 MNHNS, CDR2 SASEGT. Trimming took 9 bases from V and 1 from J, leaving 12 bases between them. The CDR3 DNA is TGTGCCAGTTCCCCACGCGGGAACACTGAAGCTTTCTTT. Encoded protein: CASSPRGNTEAFF.

V is TRBV30 and J is TRBJ2-2, with 7 positions matching TRBD1. J lost 5 bases, V lost 8 bases, and 5 bases had no gene match. Germline CDR1 GTSNPN, CDR2 SVGIG (reference sequence). The CDR3 is 12 amino acids. The CDR3 loop is CAADRETGELFF. CDR3 DNA sequence: TGTGCCGCCGACAGGGAGACCGGGGAGCTGTTTTTT.

The genes are TRBV7-2 and TRBJ1-2, with 7 bases matching TRBD1. Germline V gene data show CDR1 as SGHTA and CDR2 as FQGNSA. This CDR3 is built from 13 residues. The V gene end was trimmed by 5 bases and the J gene end by 7 bases; junction bases not matched to a gene: 7. CDR3 loop: CASSQDRAGGYTF. The CDR3 coding sequence is TGTGCCAGCAGCCAAGACAGGGCGGGTGGCTACACCTTC.

The chain's CDR3 is CASSLGLAGYNEQFF. The CDR3 DNA sequence: TGCGCCAGCAGCCTAGGACTAGCGGGATACAATGAGCAGTTCTTC. The chain links TRBV5-1 to TRBJ2-1; 12 nucleotides line up with TRBD2. CDR3 length: 15 amino acids. CDR1 and CDR2 (germline): SGHRS, YFSETQ. V trimming: 4 bases; J trimming: 4 bases; junction bases outside the gene matches: 3.

The V gene is TRBV6-1, the J gene TRBJ1-2, with 9 nucleotides matching TRBD1. This CDR3 is built from 14 residues. Germline assignment: CDR1 MNHNS and CDR2 SASEGT. V shed 5 bases and J 3 bases; nucleotides not matched to a gene: 4. In DNA, the CDR3 is TGTGCCAGCAGTCGGGACAGGGTAGACTATGGCTACACCTTC. Amino acid sequence: CASSRDRVDYGYTF.

The chain uses TRBV10-3 and TRBJ1-2, with TRBD1 matching 10 bases. CDR3 size: 14 residues. The germline V gene encodes CDR1 ENHRY and CDR2 SYGVKD. V lost 2 bases and J lost 7; bases outside the gene matches: 4. Here the CDR3 reads CAISEPGQGPGYTF. The CDR3, as DNA: TGTGCCATCAGTGAGCCGGGACAGGGGCCTGGCTACACCTTC.

V usage is TRBV4-2 and J usage is TRBJ1-5, with a weak D call TRBD1 (5 bases). Per the germline V gene, CDR1 is LGHNA and CDR2 is YNFKEQ. The CDR3 totals 15 residues. The V end lost 0 bases, the J end lost 4 bases, and 10 bases lay between the germline ends. CDR3 bases: TGTGCCAGCAGCCAAGATTACCGGGGGAATCAGCCCCAGCATTTT. It translates to CASSQDYRGNQPQHF.

The chain employs TRBV11-2 and TRBJ2-7; 11 bases match TRBD2. The CDR3 totals 17 residues. Trimming at V came to 4 bases and at J to 3 bases, leaving 11 bases not matched to a gene. Per the germline V gene, CDR1 is SGHAT and CDR2 is FQNNGV. The CDR3 is CASSSRGGLAVGYEQYF. The CDR3 DNA follows: TGTGCCAGCAGCTCCCGGGGGGGACTAGCGGTAGGCTACGAGCAGTACTTC. The whole variable domain, remainder taken from reference TRBV11-2 and TRBJ2-7, is EAGVAQSPRYKIIEKRQSVAFWCNPISGHATLYWYQQILGQGPKLLIQFQNNGVVDDSQLPKDRFSAERLKGVDSTLKIQPAKLEDSAVYLCASSSRGGLAVGYEQYFGPGTRLTVT.

V gene TRBV6-1 combines with J gene TRBJ1-2; D gene ambiguous. Germline V gene lookup returns CDR1 MNHNS and CDR2 SASEGT. The V end lost 3 bases, the J end lost 2 bases, and 13 bases lay between the germline ends. This CDR3 contains 15 residues. CDR3 sequence (DNA): TGTGCCAGCAGTGAGGGAGGGCGGGGAAACTATGGCTACACCTTC. As protein: CASSEGGRGNYGYTF.

The chain combines TRBV7-9 with TRBJ2-7; possibly TRBD2 for D (6 bases). Deletions cut 5 bases from V and 0 bases from J, with 14 bases between. CDR3 length equals 15 residues. Germline V gene sequence: CDR1 SEHNR, CDR2 FQNEAQ (reference sequence). DNA of the CDR3: TGTGCCAGCAGCGACCGGGACTCATCCTCCTACGAGCAGTACTTC. Amino acids: CASSDRDSSSYEQYF.

V and J are TRBV18 and TRBJ1-2, with D unresolved. This CDR3 is built from 14 residues. Germline CDR1 KGHSH, CDR2 LQKENI. Trimming removed 2 bases at V and 0 bases at J, with 7 bases between. The CDR3 is CASSPGDSNYGYTF. The CDR3 DNA is TGTGCCAGCTCACCAGGGGATTCTAACTATGGCTACACCTTC. Looking up the rest from reference TRBV18 and TRBJ1-2 gives the full variable domain: NAGVMQNPRHLVRRRGQEARLRCSPMKGHSHVYWYRQLPEEGLKFMVYLQKENIIDESGMPKERFSAEFPKEGPSILRIQQVVRGDSAAYFCASSPGDSNYGYTFGSGTRLTVV.

V is TRBV19 and J is TRBJ2-5, with 9 bases identical to TRBD2. Germline-derived CDR1 and CDR2 are LNHDA and SQIVND (reference sequence). CDR3 size: 14 residues. The trim removed 4 bases at V and 4 bases at J, leaving 4 bases unmatched. The CDR3 here is CASSTIAGAETQYF. The CDR3 DNA reads TGTGCCAGTAGTACCATAGCGGGGGCAGAGACCCAGTACTTC.

V usage is TRBV2 and J usage is TRBJ2-5; the D gene could be TRBD1 or TRBD2 (5 bases each). The CDR3 is 14 amino acids. Germline lookup yields CDR1 SNHLY and CDR2 FYNNEI. Between the trimmed V and J ends, which lost 4 bases and 4 bases, there was a span of 13 bases. CDR3 amino acids: CASSVDRGPETQYF. The CDR3 DNA reads TGTGCCAGCAGTGTTGACCGGGGACCAGAGACCCAGTACTTC.

The V and J genes are TRBV7-3 and TRBJ1-1; the match to TRBD1 covers 11 bases. Looked up from germline, CDR1 is SGHTA and CDR2 is FQGTGA. The CDR3 loop spans 13 amino acids. V dropped 5 bases and J dropped 8; count of bases not matched to a gene: 4. The CDR3 DNA sequence: TGTGCCAGCAGCCCCGGGGACAGGGGGGAAGCTTTCTTT. The encoded protein is CASSPGDRGEAFF.